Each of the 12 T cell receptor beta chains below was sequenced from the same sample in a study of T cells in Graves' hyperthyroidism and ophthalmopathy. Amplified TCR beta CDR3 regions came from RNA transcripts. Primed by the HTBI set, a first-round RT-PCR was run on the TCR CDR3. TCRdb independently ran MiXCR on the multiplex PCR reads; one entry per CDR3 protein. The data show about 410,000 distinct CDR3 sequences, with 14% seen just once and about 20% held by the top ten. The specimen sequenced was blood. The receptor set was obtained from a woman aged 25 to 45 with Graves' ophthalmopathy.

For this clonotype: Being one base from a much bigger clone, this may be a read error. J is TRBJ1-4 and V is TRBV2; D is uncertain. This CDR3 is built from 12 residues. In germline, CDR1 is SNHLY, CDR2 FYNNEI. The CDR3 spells CASTMINEKLLF. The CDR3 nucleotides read TGTGCCAGCACGATGATTAATGAAAAACTGCTTTTT. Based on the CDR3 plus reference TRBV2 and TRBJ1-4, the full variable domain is EPEVTQTPSHQVTQMGQEVILRCVPISNHLYFYWYRQILGQKVEFLVSFYNNEISEKSEIFDDQFSVERPDGSNFTLKIRSTKLEDSAMYFCASTMINEKLLFGSGTQLSVL.

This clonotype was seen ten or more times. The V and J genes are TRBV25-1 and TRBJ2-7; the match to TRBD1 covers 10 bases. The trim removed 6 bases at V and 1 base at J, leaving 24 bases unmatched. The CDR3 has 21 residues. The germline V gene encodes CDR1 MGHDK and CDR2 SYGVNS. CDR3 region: CASSGNGMGDRGDSHSYEQYF. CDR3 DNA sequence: TGTGCCAGCAGCGGCAACGGGATGGGGGACAGGGGCGATAGCCATTCCTACGAGCAGTACTTC.

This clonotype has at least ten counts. The CDR3 loop is CASSVTLNEQFF. CDR3 DNA sequence: TGTGCCAGCAGTGTGACGCTAAATGAGCAGTTCTTC. The rearrangement links TRBV6-2 or TRBV6-3 to TRBJ2-1; D not resolved. CDR3 size: 12 residues. Germline V lookup: CDR1 MNHEY, CDR2 SVGEGT. Deletions cut 5 bases from V and 7 bases from J, with 9 bases between.

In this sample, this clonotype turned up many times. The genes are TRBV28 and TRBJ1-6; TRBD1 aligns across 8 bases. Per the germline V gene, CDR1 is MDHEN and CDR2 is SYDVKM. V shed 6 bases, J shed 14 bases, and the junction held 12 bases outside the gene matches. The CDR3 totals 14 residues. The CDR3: CASSHGQGPWTLHF. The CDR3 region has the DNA TGTGCCAGCAGCCATGGACAGGGCCCCTGGACCCTCCACTTT.

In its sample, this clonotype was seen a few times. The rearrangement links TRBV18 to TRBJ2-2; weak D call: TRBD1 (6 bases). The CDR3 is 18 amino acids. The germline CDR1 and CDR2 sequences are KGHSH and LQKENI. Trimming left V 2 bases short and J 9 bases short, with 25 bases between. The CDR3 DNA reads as TGTGCCAGCTCACCAGCTGTGGTCCGGGACAAATTATACAGGGAGCTGTTTTTT. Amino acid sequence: CASSPAVVRDKLYRELFF.

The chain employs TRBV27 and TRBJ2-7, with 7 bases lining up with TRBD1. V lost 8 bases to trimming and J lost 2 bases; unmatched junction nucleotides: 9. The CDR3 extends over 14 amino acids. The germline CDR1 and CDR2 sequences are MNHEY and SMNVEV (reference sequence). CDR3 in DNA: TGTGCCAGCTGGGATAGGCAGGGGGCCTACGAGCAGTACTTC. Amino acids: CASWDRQGAYEQYF.

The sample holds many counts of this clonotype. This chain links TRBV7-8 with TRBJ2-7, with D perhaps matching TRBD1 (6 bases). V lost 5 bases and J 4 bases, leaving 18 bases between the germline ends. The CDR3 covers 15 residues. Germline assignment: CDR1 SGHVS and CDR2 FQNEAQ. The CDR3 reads CASSDKDSELYEQYF. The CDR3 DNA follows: TGTGCCAGCAGCGACAAGGACAGCGAACTTTACGAGCAGTACTTC.

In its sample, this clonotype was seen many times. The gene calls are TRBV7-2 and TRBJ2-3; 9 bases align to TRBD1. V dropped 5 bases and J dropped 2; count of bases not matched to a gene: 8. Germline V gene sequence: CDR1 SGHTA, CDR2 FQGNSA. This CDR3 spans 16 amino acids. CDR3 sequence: CASSGRQGGFTDTQYF. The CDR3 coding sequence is TGTGCCAGCAGCGGGAGACAGGGGGGTTTCACAGATACGCAGTATTTT.

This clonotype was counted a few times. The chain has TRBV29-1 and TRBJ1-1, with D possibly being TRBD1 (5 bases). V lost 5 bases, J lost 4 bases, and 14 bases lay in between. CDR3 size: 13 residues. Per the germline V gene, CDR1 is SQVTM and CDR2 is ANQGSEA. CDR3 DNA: TGCAGCGTTTATGGGGGGGGGTCCACTGAAGCTTTCTTT. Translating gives CSVYGGGSTEAFF.

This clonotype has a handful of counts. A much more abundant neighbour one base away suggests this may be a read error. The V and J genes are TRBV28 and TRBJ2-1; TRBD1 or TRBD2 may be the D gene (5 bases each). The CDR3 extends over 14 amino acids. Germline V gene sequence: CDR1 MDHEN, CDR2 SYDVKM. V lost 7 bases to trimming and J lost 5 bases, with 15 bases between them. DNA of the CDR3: TGTGCCAGCAATCCAGGGACCGTCGACAATGAGCAGTTCTTC. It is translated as CASNPGTVDNEQFF.

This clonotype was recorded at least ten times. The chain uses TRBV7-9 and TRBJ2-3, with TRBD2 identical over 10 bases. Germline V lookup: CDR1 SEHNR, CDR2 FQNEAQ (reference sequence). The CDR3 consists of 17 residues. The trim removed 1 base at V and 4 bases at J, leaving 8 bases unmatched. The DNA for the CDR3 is TGTGCCAGCAGCTTAGTGCCTAGCGGGGGTTCCCCAGATACGCAGTATTTT. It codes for CASSLVPSGGSPDTQYF.

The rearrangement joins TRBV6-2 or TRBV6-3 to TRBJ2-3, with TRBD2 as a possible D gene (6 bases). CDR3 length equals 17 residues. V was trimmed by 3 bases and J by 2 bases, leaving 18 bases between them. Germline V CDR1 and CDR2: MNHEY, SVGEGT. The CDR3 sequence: CASSYGPGERNTDTQYF. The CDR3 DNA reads TGTGCCAGCAGTTATGGGCCGGGAGAGAGAAACACAGATACGCAGTATTTT.